The 19 T cell receptor beta chains reported below all come from one sample, sequenced in a study of OX40 agonist ivuxolimab in advanced cancers. Repertoires were generated with immunoSEQ multiplex PCR, while TCRdb's copy carries only in-frame clones and drops some. The sample comprises about 90,000 clones, under 95% of which are singletons, and 0.33% rests with the top ten. The source material was CD4+ or CD8+ T cells sorted from blood, sampled in a trial of the OX40 agonist ivuxolimab. These receptors were collected from an adult with an advanced solid tumor such as melanoma, head and neck, liver or kidney cancer.

The chain combines TRBV18 with TRBJ1-1; 7 bases align to TRBD1. V was clipped by 4 bases and J by 0 bases; unmatched bases: 2. The CDR3 covers 14 residues. From germline, CDR1 is KGHSH and CDR2 LQKENI. CDR3 bases: TGTGCCAGCTCACTCGGACAGGTGAACACTGAAGCTTTCTTT. It translates to CASSLGQVNTEAFF.

The chain recombines TRBV11-1 with TRBJ2-3; D remains unclear. CDR1 is SGHAT and CDR2 is FQDESV in the germline V gene (reference sequence). The CDR3 is made up of 17 amino acids. The V end lost 0 bases, the J end lost 2 bases, and 15 bases lay between the germline ends. This CDR3 is CASSLAGKGPFTDTQYF. The CDR3 DNA sequence: TGTGCCAGCAGCTTAGCAGGAAAGGGCCCCTTCACAGATACGCAGTATTTT.

V usage is TRBV18 and J usage is TRBJ1-5; D gene ambiguous. Trimming took off 2 bases at V and 3 bases at J, with 11 bases between the two ends. Germline loops: CDR1 KGHSH, CDR2 LQKENI. The CDR3 is made up of 15 amino acids. For the CDR3, the DNA is TGTGCCAGCTCACCAGGGCCGGAAAACAATCAGCCCCAGCATTTT. This translates into CASSPGPENNQPQHF.

The chain links TRBV5-5 to TRBJ2-3; TRBD1 agrees at 7 bases. The CDR3 spans 14 residues. The germline V gene has CDR1 SGHKS and CDR2 YYEKEE (reference sequence). J gave up 5 bases and V 3 bases, and 6 bases lay outside the gene matches. In DNA form, the CDR3 reads TGTGCCAGCAGCTACCGACAGGGCGGAGATACGCAGTATTTT. It codes for CASSYRQGGDTQYF. Full variable domain (rest looked up from reference TRBV5-5 and TRBJ2-3): DAGVTQSPTHLIKTRGQQVTLRCSPISGHKSVSWYQQVLGQGPQFIFQYYEKEERGRGNFPDRFSARQFPNYSSELNVNALLLGDSALYLCASSYRQGGDTQYFGPGTRLTVL.

The chain links TRBV6-6 to TRBJ1-1; maybe TRBD1 (5 bases). V shed 5 bases and J shed 0 bases, with 13 bases lying between them. CDR1 and CDR2 from the germline V gene are MNHNY and SVGAGI (reference sequence). There are 15 residues in the CDR3. The CDR3 reads CASSTMGRMNTEAFF. The DNA for the CDR3 is TGTGCCAGCAGTACTATGGGACGGATGAACACTGAAGCTTTCTTT.

The sample holds one count of this clone. This chain connects TRBV7-8 to TRBJ2-3; 7 bases are shared with TRBD2. Germline values: CDR1 SGHVS, CDR2 FQNEAQ. The CDR3 loop spans 14 amino acids. The trim removed 1 base at V and 5 bases at J, leaving 3 bases unmatched. The CDR3 spells CASSLGREVDTQYF. DNA for the CDR3: TGTGCCAGCAGCTTAGGCCGGGAGGTAGATACGCAGTATTTT.

The chain links TRBV30 to TRBJ1-1; a possible D gene is TRBD1 (6 bases). CDR1 and CDR2 from the germline V gene are GTSNPN and SVGIG (reference sequence). V lost 6 bases, J lost 9 bases, and 14 bases lay in between. The CDR3 consists of 11 residues. CDR3 region: CACTDSLKAFF. The CDR3 coding sequence is TGTGCCTGTACGGACAGTTTAAAAGCTTTCTTT.

J is TRBJ1-5 and V is TRBV16; the D gene is possibly TRBD1 (5 bases). Germline lookup yields CDR1 KGHSY and CDR2 FQNENV. The CDR3 loop spans 13 amino acids. The V end was cut by 8 bases, the J end by 4 bases, with 12 bases between. The CDR3 nucleotides are TGTGCCAGCTCGAGGGGCCCGAATCAGCCCCAGCATTTT. This encodes CASSRGPNQPQHF.

The genes are TRBV6-1 and TRBJ1-5; 8 nucleotides line up with TRBD1. The CDR3 runs to 13 residues. Germline CDR1 reads MNHNS; CDR2 reads SASEGT. J was trimmed by 4 bases and V by 7 bases; bases with no gene match: 3. CDR3 protein: CASMDRANQPQHF. In nucleotides, the CDR3 is TGTGCCAGCATGGACAGGGCAAATCAGCCCCAGCATTTT.

This clone was picked up one time. The rearrangement uses TRBV7-9 and TRBJ2-1; perhaps TRBD1 as D (6 bases). Trimming took 6 bases from V and 0 from J, leaving 15 bases between them. This CDR3 has 16 residues. The germline V gene encodes CDR1 SEHNR and CDR2 FQNEAQ (reference sequence). The CDR3 protein is CASSFSARGSYNEQFF. The CDR3 bases are TGTGCCAGCAGTTTCTCCGCCAGGGGCTCCTACAATGAGCAGTTCTTC.

Details on this clone: This same CDR3 is encoded by further DNA sequences in the sample. This sequence joins TRBV7-9 and TRBJ2-5; the match to TRBD1 covers 7 bases. Losses at the gene ends were 3 bases for V and 2 bases for J; bases not matched to a gene: 3. Germline CDR1 SEHNR, CDR2 FQNEAQ (reference sequence). The CDR3 covers 14 residues. CDR3 DNA: TGTGCCAGCAGCTTGCGACAGGGACAAGAGACCCAGTACTTC. Translating it yields CASSLRQGQETQYF.

V usage is TRBV7-2 and J usage is TRBJ2-3, with 10 bases aligning to TRBD2. Trimming took 5 bases from V and 2 from J; bases not matched to a gene: 7. Germline V lookup: CDR1 SGHTA, CDR2 FQGNSA. The CDR3 is 16 amino acids. The CDR3 protein is CASSKQAGGPTDTQYF. The CDR3 DNA follows: TGTGCCAGCAGCAAGCAAGCGGGAGGGCCCACAGATACGCAGTATTTT. Filled out from reference TRBV7-2 and TRBJ2-3, the complete variable domain reads GAGVSQSPSNKVTEKGKDVELRCDPISGHTALYWYRQSLGQGLEFLIYFQGNSAPDKSGLPSDRFSAERTGGSVSTLTIQRTQQEDSAVYLCASSKQAGGPTDTQYFGPGTRLTVL.

The V and J genes are TRBV6-1 and TRBJ1-2; TRBD1 is a possible D gene (6 bases). CDR3 length: 12 amino acids. Looked up from germline, CDR1 is MNHNS and CDR2 is SASEGT. Trimming shortened V by 3 bases and J by 6 bases, and 8 bases separated the two germline ends. CDR3 sequence: CASSESGDGYTF. The CDR3 region has the DNA TGTGCCAGCAGTGAGTCAGGGGATGGCTACACCTTC.

V is TRBV4-2 and J is TRBJ1-3, with D maybe TRBD1 (5 bases). The CDR3 consists of 18 residues. From germline, CDR1 is LGHNA and CDR2 YNFKEQ. Trimming took off 1 base at V and 0 bases at J, with 16 bases between the two ends. CDR3 coding DNA: TGTGCCAGCAGCCAAGTTTTGGCAGGGTTTAACTCTGGAAACACCATATATTTT. This translates into CASSQVLAGFNSGNTIYF.

This clone has only one observation. The CDR3 DNA sequence: TGTGCCAGCAGCCCTCGACAGGGGATGGTATACGAGCAGTACTTC. Residues: CASSPRQGMVYEQYF. The chain employs TRBV7-2 and TRBJ2-7; TRBD1 matches 8 bases. CDR1 is SGHTA and CDR2 is FQGNSA in the germline V gene. This CDR3 has 15 amino acids. V gave up 5 bases and J gave up 4 bases; unmatched junction bases: 10.

The chain uses TRBV27 and TRBJ1-6; D perhaps matches TRBD1 (6 bases). Trimming removed 5 bases from V and 7 bases from J, with 15 bases in between. Germline assignment: CDR1 MNHEY and CDR2 SMNVEV (reference sequence). This CDR3 is 15 amino acids long. CDR3 in amino acids: CASSRLSGGNSPLHF. Here the CDR3 DNA reads TGTGCCAGCAGTCGGTTATCTGGGGGCAATTCACCCCTCCACTTT.

The genes are TRBV11-2 and TRBJ2-5; 11 bases fit TRBD2. The trim removed 4 bases at V and 5 bases at J, leaving 12 bases unmatched. CDR1 is SGHAT and CDR2 is FQNNGV in the germline V gene. This CDR3 region has 17 residues. DNA for the CDR3: TGTGCCAGCAGCTCACGAAATAGCGGGAGGGCCAGGGAGACCCAGTACTTC. It translates to CASSSRNSGRARETQYF. Complete variable domain (other parts from reference TRBV11-2 and TRBJ2-5): EAGVAQSPRYKIIEKRQSVAFWCNPISGHATLYWYQQILGQGPKLLIQFQNNGVVDDSQLPKDRFSAERLKGVDSTLKIQPAKLEDSAVYLCASSSRNSGRARETQYFGPGTRLLVL.

V usage is TRBV30 and J usage is TRBJ1-2, with 9 bases lining up with TRBD1. Germline V CDR1 and CDR2: GTSNPN, SVGIG (reference sequence). The J segment lost 8 bases and the V segment lost 0 bases, leaving 7 bases of the junction unmatched. The CDR3 runs to 14 residues. In DNA, the CDR3 is TGTGCCTGGAGTGTATCTGGGACAGGGAAAGGCTACACCTTC. It codes for CAWSVSGTGKGYTF. Combining the CDR3 with reference TRBV30 and TRBJ1-2 gives the whole variable domain SQTIHQWPATLVQPVGSPLSLECTVEGTSNPNLYWYRQAAGRGLQLLFYSVGIGQISSEVPQNLSASRPQDRQFILSSKKLLLSDSGFYLCAWSVSGTGKGYTFGSGTRLTVV.

The genes are TRBV6-6 and TRBJ2-5, with TRBD1 matching over 9 bases. The junction had 9 bases not matched to a gene; V was cut back by 6 bases and J by 4 bases. CDR3 size: 15 residues. Germline CDR1 and CDR2: MNHNY and SVGAGI (reference sequence). CDR3: CASRMTGTGSETQYF. CDR3 coding DNA: TGTGCCAGCAGGATGACCGGGACAGGGTCAGAGACCCAGTACTTC.